The 16 T cell receptor beta chains listed next were all sequenced from one sample in a study of blood T cell repertoires in COVID-19. Only in-frame clones appear in the TCRdb table, and some are missing; sequencing was by immunoSEQ multiplex PCR. The sample yields 65,000 to 90,000 clones, 65% to 90% seen once. What was sequenced was peripheral blood. The origin of the receptors is a man older than 75 with COVID-19, enrolled during active disease.

This chain connects TRBV19 to TRBJ1-6, with 9 nucleotides matching TRBD1. Looked up from germline, CDR1 is LNHDA and CDR2 is SQIVND (reference sequence). This CDR3 region has 15 residues. The V gene end was trimmed by 3 bases and the J gene end by 8 bases; junction bases not matched to a gene: 5. The CDR3 spells CASSMGQGTYSPLHF. Here the CDR3 DNA reads TGTGCCAGTAGTATGGGACAGGGCACCTATTCACCCCTCCACTTT.

The J gene is TRBJ1-2, the V gene TRBV7-2; 8 bases match TRBD1. Germline assignment: CDR1 SGHTA and CDR2 FQGNSA. CDR3 length: 13 residues. Trimming at V came to 5 bases and at J to 3 bases, leaving 2 bases not matched to a gene. The CDR3: CASSATGDYGYTF. The CDR3 bases are TGTGCCAGCAGCGCGACAGGGGACTATGGCTACACCTTC.

V usage is TRBV6-1 and J usage is TRBJ2-1; 14 bases are a match to TRBD2. The V and J ends lost 3 bases and 0 bases, in that order; junction bases with no gene match: 7. In germline, CDR1 is MNHNS, CDR2 SASEGT. The length of the CDR3 is 19 residues. The CDR3 region has the DNA TGTGCCAGCAGTGAGAGGACTAGCGGGGGGCCGAGCTCCTACAATGAGCAGTTCTTC. This encodes CASSERTSGGPSSYNEQFF.

The genes are TRBV5-6 and TRBJ1-2; 9 positions agree with TRBD1. Germline loops: CDR1 SGHDT, CDR2 YYEEEE. The CDR3 covers 14 residues. V was pared by 2 bases and J by 3 bases, with 2 bases of the junction left unmatched. CDR3 loop: CASSFRTGDYGYTF. The CDR3 DNA sequence: TGTGCCAGCAGCTTTCGGACAGGGGACTATGGCTACACCTTC.

The gene calls are TRBV5-1 and TRBJ1-1; a possible D gene is TRBD1 (6 bases). V was shortened by 0 bases and J by 1 base, with 13 bases between the two germline ends. The CDR3 is made up of 16 amino acids. Germline CDR1 SGHRS, CDR2 YFSETQ. CDR3 bases: TGCGCCAGCAGCTTGGAAGCGGGACACGGGAACACTGAAGCTTTCTTT. Its translation: CASSLEAGHGNTEAFF.

The chain combines TRBV18 with TRBJ2-7, with TRBD2 matching 8 bases. The junction had 9 bases not matched to a gene; V was cut back by 6 bases and J by 5 bases. Germline V gives CDR1 KGHSH, CDR2 LQKENI. This CDR3 has 14 residues. The CDR3 bases are TGTGCCAGCTCCATCGGACTAGCTCCCCACGAGCAGTACTTC. Amino acid sequence: CASSIGLAPHEQYF.

CDR3 in amino acids: CASSLGRAGRNYGYTF. The CDR3 nucleotides read TGTGCCAGCAGCTTAGGTCGGGCAGGGAGGAACTATGGCTACACCTTC. The chain has TRBV7-6 and TRBJ1-2, with TRBD1 as a possible D gene (5 bases). From germline, CDR1 is SGHVS and CDR2 FNYEAQ. The CDR3 is 16 amino acids. V lost 1 base and J 2 bases, leaving 14 bases between the germline ends.

This chain uses TRBV6-6 with TRBJ1-1, with 7 bases lining up with TRBD1. The germline V gene encodes CDR1 MNHNY and CDR2 SVGAGI (reference sequence). V shed 0 bases, J shed 4 bases, and the junction held 2 bases outside the gene matches. CDR3 size: 14 residues. The CDR3 spells CASSYSGGGTEAFF. The CDR3 nucleotides read TGTGCCAGCAGTTACTCAGGGGGCGGCACTGAAGCTTTCTTT.

The chain employs TRBV2 and TRBJ2-2; TRBD2 matches at 15 bases. Losses at the gene ends were 5 bases for V and 1 base for J; bases not matched to a gene: 2. Germline V gene sequence: CDR1 SNHLY, CDR2 FYNNEI. This CDR3 has 17 residues. The CDR3: CASSTGLAGGNTGELFF. Written as DNA, the CDR3 is TGTGCCAGCAGTACGGGACTAGCGGGGGGGAACACCGGGGAGCTGTTTTTT.

The chain joins TRBV6-5 to TRBJ2-3; perhaps TRBD1 as D (6 bases). The V end was cut by 11 bases, the J end by 2 bases, with 11 bases between. Germline loops: CDR1 MNHEY, CDR2 SVGAGI. CDR3 length equals 12 residues. The CDR3 bases are TGTGCCTTTCGGGACAACACAGATACGCAGTATTTT. Protein product: CAFRDNTDTQYF.

The V call is TRBV5-5, the J call TRBJ1-2, with TRBD1 as a possible D gene (5 bases). V was shortened by 4 bases and J by 6 bases, with 13 bases between the two germline ends. The CDR3 is 13 residues long. Germline values: CDR1 SGHKS, CDR2 YYEKEE (reference sequence). The CDR3 region has the DNA TGTGCCAGCAGCGTGACAGTCTTCGATGGCTACACCTTC. Translation gives CASSVTVFDGYTF.

The chain has TRBV6-6 and TRBJ2-5; 9 positions agree with TRBD1. This CDR3 is 13 amino acids long. V lost 6 bases and J lost 5; bases outside the gene matches: 4. Per germline, CDR1 MNHNY and CDR2 SVGAGI (reference sequence). The CDR3 region has the DNA TGTGCCAGCAGACAGGGGGCTGGGGAGACCCAGTACTTC. This sequence encodes CASRQGAGETQYF.

The rearrangement links TRBV9 to TRBJ2-1; D perhaps matches TRBD1 (6 bases). This CDR3 comprises 18 residues. Trimming stripped 0 bases from V and 5 bases from J, with 21 bases between. CDR1 SGDLS and CDR2 YYNGEE come from the germline V gene. The CDR3 reads CASSVVSVGSQGDNEQFF. DNA of the CDR3: TGTGCCAGCAGCGTAGTATCTGTGGGGTCACAGGGAGACAATGAGCAGTTCTTC.

J is TRBJ1-2 and V is TRBV7-2; D possibly corresponds to TRBD1 (6 bases). This CDR3 is 15 amino acids long. With 0 bases removed from V and 7 bases from J, the gap between germline ends came to 15 bases. Germline CDR1 reads SGHTA; CDR2 reads FQGNSA. This CDR3 reads CASSLAPEQGSGYTF. In nucleotides, the CDR3 is TGTGCCAGCAGCTTAGCCCCAGAGCAGGGGTCTGGCTACACCTTC. Supplemented by reference TRBV7-2 and TRBJ1-2, the full variable domain reads GAGVSQSPSNKVTEKGKDVELRCDPISGHTALYWYRQSLGQGLEFLIYFQGNSAPDKSGLPSDRFSAERTGGSVSTLTIQRTQQEDSAVYLCASSLAPEQGSGYTFGSGTRLTVV.

The chain is built from TRBV7-2 and TRBJ1-5; D is undetermined. The germline V gene has CDR1 SGHTA and CDR2 FQGNSA. Trimming pared 5 bases from V and 6 bases from J, leaving 11 bases between. The CDR3 is 13 amino acids. Here the CDR3 DNA reads TGTGCCAGCAGCACCGACTTACTTCAGCCCCAGCATTTT. Translating it yields CASSTDLLQPQHF.

V gene TRBV7-3 combines with J gene TRBJ1-1, with D possibly matching TRBD1 (6 bases). V lost 2 bases and J 5 bases, leaving 9 bases between the germline ends. Germline V lookup: CDR1 SGHTA, CDR2 FQGTGA. The CDR3 covers 13 residues. CDR3 in amino acids: CASSLGGHTEAFF. In DNA form, the CDR3 reads TGTGCCAGCAGCTTAGGGGGACATACTGAAGCTTTCTTT.